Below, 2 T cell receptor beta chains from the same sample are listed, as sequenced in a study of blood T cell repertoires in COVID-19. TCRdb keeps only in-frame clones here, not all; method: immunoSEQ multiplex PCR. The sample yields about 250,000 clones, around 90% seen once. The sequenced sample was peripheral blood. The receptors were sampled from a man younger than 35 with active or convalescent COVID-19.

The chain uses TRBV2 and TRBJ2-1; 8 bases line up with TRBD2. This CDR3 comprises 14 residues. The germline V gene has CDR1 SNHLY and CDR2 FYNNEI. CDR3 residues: CATSGAGDLNEQFF. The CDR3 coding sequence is TGTGCTACGTCAGGAGCGGGAGATCTGAATGAGCAGTTCTTC.

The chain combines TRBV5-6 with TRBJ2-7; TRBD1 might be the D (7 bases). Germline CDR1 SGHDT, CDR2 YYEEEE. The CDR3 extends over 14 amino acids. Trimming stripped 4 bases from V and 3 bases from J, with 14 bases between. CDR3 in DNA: TGTGCCAGCAGCCCAGGGGGGTCCTTCTACGAGCAGTACTTC. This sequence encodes CASSPGGSFYEQYF.